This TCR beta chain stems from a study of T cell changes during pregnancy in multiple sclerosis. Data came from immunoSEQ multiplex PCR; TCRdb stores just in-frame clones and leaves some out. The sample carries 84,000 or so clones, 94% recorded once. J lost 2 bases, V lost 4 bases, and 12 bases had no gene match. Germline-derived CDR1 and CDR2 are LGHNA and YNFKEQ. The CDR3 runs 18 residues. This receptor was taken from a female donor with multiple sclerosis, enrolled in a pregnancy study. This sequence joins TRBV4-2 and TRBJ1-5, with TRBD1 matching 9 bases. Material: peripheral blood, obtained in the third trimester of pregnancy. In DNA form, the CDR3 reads TGTGCCAGCAGCCCCCAAACGGGACAGGGAGGGGGCAATCAGCCCCAGCATTTT. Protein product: CASSPQTGQGGGNQPQHF.